Presented here are 16 T cell receptor beta chains from one specimen sequenced in a study of shared clonotypes between healthy human individuals. The data were produced by immunoSEQ multiplex PCR, yet TCRdb's version contains in-frame clones alone and is incomplete. The sample holds some 450,000 clones; around 77% are singletons and the top ten take around 12%. The sequenced sample was PBMCs. Receptor source: a woman aged 40 to 50 in good health. Some clones in this sample may be carry-over from other donors' samples.

V usage is TRBV7-3 and J usage is TRBJ2-2; D is unclear. Trimming left V 2 bases short and J 2 bases short, with 6 bases between. The germline gives CDR1 SGHTA, CDR2 FQGTGA. The CDR3 extends over 14 amino acids. The DNA for the CDR3 is TGTGCCAGCAGCTTACATCGCAACACCGGGGAGCTGTTTTTT. It codes for CASSLHRNTGELFF. The full variable domain, completed using reference TRBV7-3 and TRBJ2-2, is GAGVSQTPSNKVTEKGKYVELRCDPISGHTALYWYRQSLGQGPEFLIYFQGTGAADDSGLPNDRFFAVRPEGSVSTLKIQRTERGDSAVYLCASSLHRNTGELFFGEGSRLTVL.

CDR3 region: CASSESGLTNEKLFF. In DNA, the CDR3 is TGTGCCAGCAGTGAGTCGGGATTAACTAATGAAAAACTGTTTTTT. V usage is TRBV2 and J usage is TRBJ1-4; D not certain. V lost 3 bases and J lost 1, with 9 bases in between. The germline CDR1 and CDR2 sequences are SNHLY and FYNNEI. The CDR3 is made up of 15 amino acids.

As concerns this clone: This likely came from a read error, as a far larger clone is one base away. The chain joins TRBV19 to TRBJ2-7; D tentatively reads TRBD1 or TRBD2 (5 bases each). The ends were cut back, 7 bases at V and 3 bases at J, with 16 bases in the middle. Germline CDR1 LNHDA, CDR2 SQIVND (reference sequence). CDR3 length equals 14 residues. The CDR3 here is CASTSPGPIYEQYF. The CDR3 nucleotides read TGTGCCAGTACTTCGCCGGGACCAATCTACGAGCAGTACTTC.

The V gene is TRBV7-3, the J gene TRBJ2-7; 11 bases match TRBD2. CDR3 length: 16 residues. J was trimmed by 2 bases and V by 5 bases; bases with no gene match: 8. Germline V gene lookup returns CDR1 SGHTA and CDR2 FQGTGA. Written as DNA, the CDR3 is TGTGCCAGCAGCCAGCAACCGGGACTAGCGGCCTACGAGCAGTACTTC. Residues: CASSQQPGLAAYEQYF.

The V gene is TRBV19, the J gene TRBJ1-1, with unresolved D. The CDR3 spans 12 residues. The germline gives CDR1 LNHDA, CDR2 SQIVND (reference sequence). V lost 8 bases and J lost 1, with 8 bases in between. The CDR3 loop reads CASGSRNTEAFF. As DNA, the CDR3 is TGTGCCAGTGGATCAAGGAACACTGAAGCTTTCTTT.

With regard to this clone: With only one base between it and a far larger clone, this is likely a read error. This CDR3 is missing its conserved last phenylalanine or tryptophan, likely due to a read error. CDR3 in DNA: TGTGCCTGGAGAAGGACGGGGAACACTGAAGCTTTCTCT. It yields the protein CAWRRTGNTEAFS. The chain links TRBV30 to TRBJ1-1; D gene ambiguous. V was cut by 3 bases and J by 1 base, with 9 bases left in between. The CDR3 is made up of 13 amino acids. Germline V gives CDR1 GTSNPN, CDR2 SVGIG (reference sequence).

This clone was seen a few times. This chain connects TRBV28 to TRBJ2-7; 8 nucleotides match TRBD2. Trimming cost V 2 bases and J 7 bases; bases outside gene matches: 10. Germline V lookup: CDR1 MDHEN, CDR2 SYDVKM. The CDR3 runs to 15 residues. CDR3 sequence (DNA): TGTGCCAGCAGTTTAAACGGACTAGCCCTCGGAGAGCAGTACTTC. Protein sequence: CASSLNGLALGEQYF.

The CDR3 loop reads CASRQGMNTEAFF. The DNA for the CDR3 is TGTGCCAGCCGACAGGGGATGAACACTGAAGCTTTCTTT. The rearrangement links TRBV18 to TRBJ1-1, with 8 bases lining up with TRBD1. V gave up 8 bases and J gave up 0 bases; unmatched junction bases: 2. CDR1 and CDR2 (germline): KGHSH, LQKENI. The CDR3 consists of 13 residues.

The rearrangement joins TRBV5-4 to TRBJ2-7, with TRBD1 matching 9 bases. The trim removed 3 bases at V and 2 bases at J, leaving 3 bases unmatched. The CDR3 runs 14 residues. Germline V lookup: CDR1 SGHNT, CDR2 YYREEE (reference sequence). This chain's CDR3 is CASSSRDRAYEQYF. The CDR3 DNA reads TGTGCCAGCAGCTCCCGGGACAGGGCCTACGAGCAGTACTTC.

With regard to this clone: A read error may account for a junction end that differs from germline. This chain connects TRBV7-9 to TRBJ2-5, with D possibly being TRBD1 (5 bases). This CDR3 contains 14 residues. The V gene's germline CDR1 is SEHNR and CDR2 FQNEAQ (reference sequence). DNA of the CDR3: TGTGCCAGCAGTTTAGCCCTAGAGAGACAGCCCCAGTACTTC. This gives the protein CASSLALERQPQYF.

The chain links TRBV5-1 to TRBJ2-3, with 12 bases identical to TRBD2. The CDR3 is 17 residues long. Germline V gene data show CDR1 as SGHRS and CDR2 as YFSETQ. V shed 4 bases and J 6 bases; nucleotides not matched to a gene: 12. DNA of the CDR3: TGCGCCAGCAGCCCAGGTCGCCTAGCGGGAGGGCGCGATACGCAGTATTTT. Translated: CASSPGRLAGGRDTQYF.

This clone was seen a handful of times. The V and J genes are TRBV7-8 and TRBJ2-1, with TRBD1 matching over 7 bases. Germline CDR1 SGHVS, CDR2 FQNEAQ. The CDR3 covers 13 residues. V shed 0 bases and J 12 bases; nucleotides not matched to a gene: 5. CDR3 region: CASSLAPDRWQFF. In DNA, the CDR3 is TGTGCCAGCAGCTTAGCGCCGGACAGGTGGCAGTTCTTC.

The chain is built from TRBV10-3 and TRBJ2-5; 11 bases align to TRBD2. Trimming cost V 10 bases and J 5 bases; bases outside gene matches: 6. Germline V gene lookup returns CDR1 ENHRY and CDR2 SYGVKD. There are 13 residues in the CDR3. The CDR3 loop reads CATQLAGEETQYF. The CDR3 DNA sequence: TGTGCCACCCAACTAGCGGGAGAGGAGACCCAGTACTTC.

This clone was picked up a small number of times. Additional DNA sequences in this sample encode the identical CDR3. The chain is built from TRBV20-1 and TRBJ1-1; tentative D call: TRBD1 (5 bases). Per the germline V gene, CDR1 is DFQATT and CDR2 is SNEGSKA (reference sequence). The CDR3 length is 11 residues. Deletions cut 5 bases from V and 8 bases from J, with 12 bases between. The CDR3 protein is CSAQRGNEAFF. CDR3 bases: TGCAGTGCTCAGAGGGGTAACGAAGCTTTCTTT.

This chain links TRBV19 with TRBJ1-2, with 11 nucleotides matching TRBD1. Germline-derived CDR1 and CDR2 are LNHDA and SQIVND (reference sequence). The CDR3 contains 16 residues. V lost 5 bases and J lost 5; bases outside the gene matches: 10. The CDR3 loop reads CASSPGTGGYTYGYTF. CDR3 in DNA: TGTGCCAGTAGTCCCGGGACAGGGGGATATACGTATGGCTACACCTTC.

CDR3 DNA: TGTGCCAGCAGCGTAGACCCCCTCCTCGAGCAGTACTTC. Translation: CASSVDPLLEQYF. The chain employs TRBV9 and TRBJ2-7; no clear D gene. Trimming took 0 bases from V and 6 from J, leaving 10 bases between them. This CDR3 is 13 amino acids long. Germline V lookup: CDR1 SGDLS, CDR2 YYNGEE.